This TCR beta chain was observed in a study of blood T cell repertoires in COVID-19. Sequencing was performed with immunoSEQ multiplex PCR; in TCRdb, only in-frame clones are kept and a portion is missing. This repertoire shows 150,000 or so clones, around four fifths found once; its top ten account for about 5.2%. The sample taken for sequencing was PBMCs or T cells enriched from blood (not recorded which). The sequence was collected from a man between 65 and 80 years old who had been exposed to COVID-19.

CDR3 loop: CASTNGYTQYF. DNA for the CDR3: TGTGCCAGCACCAACGGGTATACGCAGTATTTT. This chain joins TRBV11-1 and TRBJ2-3; D is undetermined. CDR1 and CDR2 from the germline V gene are SGHAT and FQDESV (reference sequence). With 7 bases removed from V and 7 bases from J, the gap between germline ends came to 9 bases. The CDR3 has 11 residues.